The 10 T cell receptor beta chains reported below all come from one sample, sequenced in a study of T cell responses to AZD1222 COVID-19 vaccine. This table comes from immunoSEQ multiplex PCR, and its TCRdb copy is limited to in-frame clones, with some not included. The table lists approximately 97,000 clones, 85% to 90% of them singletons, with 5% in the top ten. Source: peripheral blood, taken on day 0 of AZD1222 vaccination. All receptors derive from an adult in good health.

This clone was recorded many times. The CDR3 here is CASSRGQGRVGDEQYF. For the CDR3, the DNA is TGTGCCAGCAGTCGAGGACAGGGGAGAGTGGGTGACGAGCAGTACTTC. The J gene is TRBJ2-7, the V gene TRBV5-4, with 9 bases that match TRBD1. With 5 bases clipped from V and 5 bases from J, the junction kept 14 bases outside the gene matches. CDR1 is SGHNT and CDR2 is YYREEE in the germline V gene (reference sequence). This CDR3 contains 16 residues.

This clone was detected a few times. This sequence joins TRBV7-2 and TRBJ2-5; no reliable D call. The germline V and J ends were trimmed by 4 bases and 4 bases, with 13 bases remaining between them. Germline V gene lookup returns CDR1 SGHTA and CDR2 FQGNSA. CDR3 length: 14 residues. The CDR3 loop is CASSSQPSGETQYF. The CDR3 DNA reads TGTGCCAGCAGCTCCCAACCTTCGGGAGAGACCCAGTACTTC.

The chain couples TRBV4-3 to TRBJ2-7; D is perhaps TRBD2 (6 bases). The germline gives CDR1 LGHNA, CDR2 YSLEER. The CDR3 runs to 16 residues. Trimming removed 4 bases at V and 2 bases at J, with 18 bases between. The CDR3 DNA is TGCGCCAGCAGCCCCTCCGGAGGCGGGGCGCCCTACGAGCAGTACTTC. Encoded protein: CASSPSGGGAPYEQYF.

The CDR3 DNA reads TGTGCCAGCAGCCCGGGACAGGGGTATGAAAAACTGTTTTTT. It is translated as CASSPGQGYEKLFF. V and J are TRBV2 and TRBJ1-4; 10 nucleotides match TRBD1. V dropped 6 bases and J dropped 6; count of bases not matched to a gene: 4. Germline V gene data show CDR1 as SNHLY and CDR2 as FYNNEI. This CDR3 contains 14 residues.

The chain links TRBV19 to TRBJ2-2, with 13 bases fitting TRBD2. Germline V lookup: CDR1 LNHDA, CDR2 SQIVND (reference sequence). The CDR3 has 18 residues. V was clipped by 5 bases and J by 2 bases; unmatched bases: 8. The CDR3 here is CASSPRTSGSTNTGELFF. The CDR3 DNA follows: TGTGCCAGTAGTCCCAGGACTAGCGGGAGCACCAACACCGGGGAGCTGTTTTTT.

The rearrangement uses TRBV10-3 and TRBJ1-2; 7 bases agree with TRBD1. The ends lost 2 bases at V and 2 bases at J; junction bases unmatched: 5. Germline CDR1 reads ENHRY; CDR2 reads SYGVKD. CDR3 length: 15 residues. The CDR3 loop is CAISERTGLNYGYTF. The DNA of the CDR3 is TGTGCCATCAGTGAGCGGACAGGCCTCAACTATGGCTACACCTTC.

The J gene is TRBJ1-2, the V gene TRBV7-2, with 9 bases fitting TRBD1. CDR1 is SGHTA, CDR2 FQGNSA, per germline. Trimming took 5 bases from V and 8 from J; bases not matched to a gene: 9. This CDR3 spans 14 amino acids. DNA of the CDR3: TGTGCCAGCAGCGAGGACAGGGGAAGAAAGGGCTACACCTTC. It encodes CASSEDRGRKGYTF. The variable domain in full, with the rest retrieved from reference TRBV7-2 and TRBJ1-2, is GAGVSQSPSNKVTEKGKDVELRCDPISGHTALYWYRQSLGQGLEFLIYFQGNSAPDKSGLPSDRFSAERTGGSVSTLTIQRTQQEDSAVYLCASSEDRGRKGYTFGSGTRLTVV.

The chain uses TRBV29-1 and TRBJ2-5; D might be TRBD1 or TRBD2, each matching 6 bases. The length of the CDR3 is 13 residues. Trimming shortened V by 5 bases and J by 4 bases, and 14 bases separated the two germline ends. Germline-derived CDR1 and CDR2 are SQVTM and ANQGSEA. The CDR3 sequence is CSVIKGGGETQYF. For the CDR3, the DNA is TGCAGCGTTATTAAGGGGGGCGGAGAGACCCAGTACTTC.

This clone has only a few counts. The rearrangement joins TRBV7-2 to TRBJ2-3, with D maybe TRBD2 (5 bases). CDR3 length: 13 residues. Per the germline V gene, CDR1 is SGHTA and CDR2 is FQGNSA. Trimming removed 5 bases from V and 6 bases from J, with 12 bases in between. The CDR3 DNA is TGTGCCAGCAGCACCTTTGACTATGATACGCAGTATTTT. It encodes CASSTFDYDTQYF.

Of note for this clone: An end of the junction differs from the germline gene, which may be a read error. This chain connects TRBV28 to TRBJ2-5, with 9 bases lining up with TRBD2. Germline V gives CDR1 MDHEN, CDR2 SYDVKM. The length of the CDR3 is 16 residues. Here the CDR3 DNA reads TGTGCCAGCAGTACGCGGGAGGGGCGGGGCCAAGGGACCCAGTACTTC. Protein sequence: CASSTREGRGQGTQYF.